The next 6 T cell receptor beta chains were all read from a single sample in a study of blood T cell repertoires in COVID-19. Libraries were prepared by immunoSEQ multiplex PCR; TCRdb keeps only in-frame clonotypes and omits some of them. The table records 300,000 to 350,000 clones, roughly 87% of them present only once. The material sequenced was PBMCs or T cells enriched from blood (not recorded which). The receptors were gathered from a woman aged 30 to 39 who had recovered from COVID-19.

The sample holds one count of this clone. The chain is built from TRBV5-1 and TRBJ1-4, with D maybe TRBD1 (6 bases). The ends were cut back, 0 bases at V and 10 bases at J, with 16 bases in the middle. From germline, CDR1 is SGHRS and CDR2 YFSETQ. This CDR3 contains 15 residues. CDR3 residues: CASSLDGEGGRKLFF. CDR3 DNA sequence: TGCGCCAGCAGCTTGGATGGGGAAGGGGGACGAAAACTGTTTTTT.

This clone is a singleton in its sample. The chain employs TRBV7-9 and TRBJ1-5; 7 bases fit TRBD1. The germline V gene encodes CDR1 SEHNR and CDR2 FQNEAQ (reference sequence). The CDR3 contains 16 residues. With 0 bases clipped from V and 1 base from J, the junction kept 3 bases outside the gene matches. CDR3 DNA sequence: TGTGCCAGCAGCTTAGCAGGGGGCGCAAGCAATCAGCCCCAGCATTTT. It translates to CASSLAGGASNQPQHF.

The rearrangement links TRBV11-2 to TRBJ1-6; 9 bases align to TRBD1. Looked up from germline, CDR1 is SGHAT and CDR2 is FQNNGV. The CDR3 is 13 amino acids. After removal of 5 bases from V and 14 bases from J, the junction contained 7 bases not matched to a gene. This CDR3 is CASSHRDRESLHF. As DNA, the CDR3 is TGTGCCAGCAGCCATCGGGACAGGGAATCCCTCCACTTT.

The genes are TRBV6-5 and TRBJ1-3; maybe TRBD1 (6 bases). V lost 5 bases and J 0 bases, leaving 8 bases between the germline ends. Germline CDR1 and CDR2: MNHEY and SVGAGI. The CDR3 consists of 14 residues. This CDR3 is CASSTGSSGNTIYF. The CDR3 nucleotides are TGTGCCAGCAGTACAGGGTCCTCTGGAAACACCATATATTTT.

This clone was seen a single time. This chain joins TRBV15 and TRBJ2-7, with TRBD2 matching 7 bases. The CDR3 has 15 amino acids. CDR1 and CDR2 from the germline V gene are LNHNV and YYDKDF (reference sequence). V lost 0 bases and J lost 4; bases outside the gene matches: 6. CDR3 sequence reads: CATSRDSRGEYEQYF. DNA for the CDR3: TGTGCCACCAGCAGAGATTCACGGGGGGAGTACGAGCAGTACTTC.

The chain couples TRBV2 to TRBJ2-3; D may be TRBD1 (5 bases). The ends were cut back, 4 bases at V and 1 base at J, with 15 bases in the middle. This CDR3 is 16 amino acids long. Germline V gene data show CDR1 as SNHLY and CDR2 as FYNNEI. This CDR3 is CASSVAQGRGTDTQYF. In DNA, the CDR3 is TGTGCCAGCAGTGTTGCGCAGGGCAGGGGCACAGATACGCAGTATTTT.